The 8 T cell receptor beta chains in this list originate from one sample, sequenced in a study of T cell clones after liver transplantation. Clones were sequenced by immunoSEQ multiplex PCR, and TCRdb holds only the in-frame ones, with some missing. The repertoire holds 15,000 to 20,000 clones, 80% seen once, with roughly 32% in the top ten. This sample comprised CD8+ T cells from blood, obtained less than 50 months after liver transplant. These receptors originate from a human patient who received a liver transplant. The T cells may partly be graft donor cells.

CDR3 protein: CASGWTANYEQYF. The CDR3 region has the DNA TGTGCCAGCGGCTGGACAGCGAACTACGAGCAGTACTTC. J is TRBJ2-5 and V is TRBV27; maybe TRBD1 (6 bases). The J call is uncertain, as TRBJ2-7 better fits the DNA end. Per the germline V gene, CDR1 is MNHEY and CDR2 is SMNVEV (reference sequence). This CDR3 contains 13 residues.

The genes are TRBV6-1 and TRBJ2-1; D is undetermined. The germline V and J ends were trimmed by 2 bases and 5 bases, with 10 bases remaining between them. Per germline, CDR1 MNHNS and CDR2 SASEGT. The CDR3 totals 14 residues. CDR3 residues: CASSELGPHNEQFF. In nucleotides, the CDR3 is TGTGCCAGCAGTGAACTTGGTCCGCACAATGAGCAGTTCTTC.

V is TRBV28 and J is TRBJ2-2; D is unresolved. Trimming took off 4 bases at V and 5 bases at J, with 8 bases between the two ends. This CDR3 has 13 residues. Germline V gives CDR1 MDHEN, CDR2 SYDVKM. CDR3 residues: CASSYLETGELFF. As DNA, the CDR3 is TGTGCCAGCAGTTATCTAGAAACCGGGGAGCTGTTTTTT.

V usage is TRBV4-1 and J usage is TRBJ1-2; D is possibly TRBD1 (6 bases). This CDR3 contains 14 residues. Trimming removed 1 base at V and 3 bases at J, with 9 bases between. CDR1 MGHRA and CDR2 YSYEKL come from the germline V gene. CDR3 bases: TGCGCCAGCAGCCAAGTGAGGGGGGACTATGGCTACACCTTC. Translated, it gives CASSQVRGDYGYTF.

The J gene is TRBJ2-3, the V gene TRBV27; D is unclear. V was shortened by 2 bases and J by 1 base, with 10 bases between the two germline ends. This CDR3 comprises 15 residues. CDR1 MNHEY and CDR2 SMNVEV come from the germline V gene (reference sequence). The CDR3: CASSLGGGRTDTQYF. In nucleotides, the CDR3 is TGTGCCAGCAGTTTAGGTGGCGGCCGCACAGATACGCAGTATTTT.

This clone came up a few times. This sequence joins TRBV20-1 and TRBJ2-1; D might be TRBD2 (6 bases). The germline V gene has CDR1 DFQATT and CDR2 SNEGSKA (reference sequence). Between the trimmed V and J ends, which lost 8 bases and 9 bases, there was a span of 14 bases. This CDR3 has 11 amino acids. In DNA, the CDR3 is TGCAGTACCGGGACTTTGGGTGAGCAGTTCTTC. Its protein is CSTGTLGEQFF.

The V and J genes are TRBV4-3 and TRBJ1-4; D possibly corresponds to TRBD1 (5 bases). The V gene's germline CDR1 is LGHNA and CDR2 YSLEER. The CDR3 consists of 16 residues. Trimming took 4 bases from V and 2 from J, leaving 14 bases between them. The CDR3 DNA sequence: TGCGCCAGCAGCCGGACGCCGGGACGGACTAATGAAAAACTGTTTTTT. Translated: CASSRTPGRTNEKLFF.

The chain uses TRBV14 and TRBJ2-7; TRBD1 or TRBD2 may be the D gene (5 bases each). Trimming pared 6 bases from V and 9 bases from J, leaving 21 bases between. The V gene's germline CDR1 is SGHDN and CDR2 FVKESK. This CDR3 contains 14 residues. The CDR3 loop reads CASSTWGIDQPQYF. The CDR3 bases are TGTGCCAGCAGTACCTGGGGGATCGATCAGCCGCAGTACTTC.